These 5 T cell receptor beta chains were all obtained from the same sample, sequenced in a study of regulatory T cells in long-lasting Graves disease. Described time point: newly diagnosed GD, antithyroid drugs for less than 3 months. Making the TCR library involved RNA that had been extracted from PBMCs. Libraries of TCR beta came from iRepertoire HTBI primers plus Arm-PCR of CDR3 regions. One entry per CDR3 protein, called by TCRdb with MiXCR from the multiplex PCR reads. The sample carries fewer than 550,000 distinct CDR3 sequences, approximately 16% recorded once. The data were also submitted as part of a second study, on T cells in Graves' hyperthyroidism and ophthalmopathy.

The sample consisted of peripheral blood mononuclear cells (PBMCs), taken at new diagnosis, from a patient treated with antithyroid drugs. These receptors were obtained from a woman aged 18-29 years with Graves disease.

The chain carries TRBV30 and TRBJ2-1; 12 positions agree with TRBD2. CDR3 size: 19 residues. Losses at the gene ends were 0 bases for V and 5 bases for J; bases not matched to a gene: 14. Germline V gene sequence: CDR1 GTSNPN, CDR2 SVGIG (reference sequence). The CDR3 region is CAWSVPLAGGPSIHNEQFF. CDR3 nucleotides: TGTGCCTGGAGTGTACCCCTAGCGGGAGGGCCGAGTATCCACAATGAGCAGTTCTTC.

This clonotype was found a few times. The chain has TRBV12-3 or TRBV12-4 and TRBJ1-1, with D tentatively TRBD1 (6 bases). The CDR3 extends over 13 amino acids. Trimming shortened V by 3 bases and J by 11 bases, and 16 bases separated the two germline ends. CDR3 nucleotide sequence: TGTGCCAGCAGTTTTGGGCAGGGGATGACTGCTTTCTTT. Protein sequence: CASSFGQGMTAFF.

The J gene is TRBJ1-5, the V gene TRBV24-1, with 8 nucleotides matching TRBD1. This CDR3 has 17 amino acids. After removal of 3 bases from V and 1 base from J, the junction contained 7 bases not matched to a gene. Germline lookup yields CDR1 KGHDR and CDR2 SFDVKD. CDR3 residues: CATSDPSQGESNQPQHF. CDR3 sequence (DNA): TGTGCCACCAGTGATCCTTCACAGGGGGAAAGCAATCAGCCCCAGCATTTT.

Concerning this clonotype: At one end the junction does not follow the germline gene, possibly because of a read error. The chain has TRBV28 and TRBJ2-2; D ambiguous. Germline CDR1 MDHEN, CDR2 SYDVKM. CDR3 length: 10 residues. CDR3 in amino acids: CVSRSGELFF. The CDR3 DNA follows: TGTGTCAGCAGATCCGGGGAGCTGTTTTTT.

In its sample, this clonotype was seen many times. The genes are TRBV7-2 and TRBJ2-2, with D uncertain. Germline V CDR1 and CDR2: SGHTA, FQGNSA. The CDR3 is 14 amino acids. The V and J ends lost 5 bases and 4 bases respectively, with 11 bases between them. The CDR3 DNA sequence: TGTGCCAGCAGCCTCCGGGCACGCACCGGGGAGCTGTTTTTT. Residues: CASSLRARTGELFF.